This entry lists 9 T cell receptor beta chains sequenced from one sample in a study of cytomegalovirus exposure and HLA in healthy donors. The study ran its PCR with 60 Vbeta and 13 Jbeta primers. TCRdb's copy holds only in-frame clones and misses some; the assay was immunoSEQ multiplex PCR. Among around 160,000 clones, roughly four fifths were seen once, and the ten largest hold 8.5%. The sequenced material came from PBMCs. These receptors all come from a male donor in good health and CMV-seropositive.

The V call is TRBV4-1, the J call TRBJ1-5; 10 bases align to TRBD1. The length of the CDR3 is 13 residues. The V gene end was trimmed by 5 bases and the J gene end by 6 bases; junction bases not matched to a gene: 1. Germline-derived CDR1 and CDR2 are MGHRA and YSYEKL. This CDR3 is CASSRQGAQPQHF. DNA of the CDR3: TGCGCCAGCAGCAGACAGGGGGCTCAGCCCCAGCATTTT.

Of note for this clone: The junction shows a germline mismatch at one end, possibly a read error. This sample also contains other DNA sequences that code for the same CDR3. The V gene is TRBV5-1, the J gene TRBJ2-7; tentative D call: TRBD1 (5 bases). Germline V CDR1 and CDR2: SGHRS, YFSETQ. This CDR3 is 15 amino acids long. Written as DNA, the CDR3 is TGCGCCAGCAGCTTAGATGGGGCGAGCTCCTACGAACAGTACTTC. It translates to CASSLDGASSYEQYF.

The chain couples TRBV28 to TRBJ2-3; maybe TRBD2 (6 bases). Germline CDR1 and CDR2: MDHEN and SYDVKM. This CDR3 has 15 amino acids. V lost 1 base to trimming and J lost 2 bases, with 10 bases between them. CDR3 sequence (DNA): TGTGCCAGCAGTTTATCGGGACTCGCCACAGATACGCAGTATTTT. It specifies CASSLSGLATDTQYF.

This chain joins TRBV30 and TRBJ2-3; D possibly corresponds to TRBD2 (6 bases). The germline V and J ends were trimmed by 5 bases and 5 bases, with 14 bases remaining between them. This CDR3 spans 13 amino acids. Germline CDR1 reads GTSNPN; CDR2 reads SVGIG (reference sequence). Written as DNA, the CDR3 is TGTGCCTGGTGGTCGGGAGTAGGAGATACGCAGTATTTT. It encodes CAWWSGVGDTQYF.

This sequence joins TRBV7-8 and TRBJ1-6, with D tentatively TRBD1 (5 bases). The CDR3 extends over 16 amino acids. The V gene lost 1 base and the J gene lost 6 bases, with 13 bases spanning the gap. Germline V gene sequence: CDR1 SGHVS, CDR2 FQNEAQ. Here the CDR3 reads CASSLGGARGNSPLHF. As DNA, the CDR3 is TGTGCCAGCAGCTTAGGAGGGGCGCGGGGTAATTCACCCCTCCACTTT.

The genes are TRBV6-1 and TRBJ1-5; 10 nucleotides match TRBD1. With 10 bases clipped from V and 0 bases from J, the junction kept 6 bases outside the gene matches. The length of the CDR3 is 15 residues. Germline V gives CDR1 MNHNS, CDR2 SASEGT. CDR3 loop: CATEGTGVSNQPQHF. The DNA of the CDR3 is TGTGCCACCGAAGGGACAGGGGTTAGCAATCAGCCCCAGCATTTT.

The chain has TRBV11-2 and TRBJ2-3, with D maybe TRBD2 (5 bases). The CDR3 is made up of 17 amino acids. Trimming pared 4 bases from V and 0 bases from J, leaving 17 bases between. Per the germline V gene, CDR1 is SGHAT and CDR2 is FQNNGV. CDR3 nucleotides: TGTGCCAGCAGCTCGCTAGAAGGACTCGCTAGCACAGATACGCAGTATTTT. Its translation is CASSSLEGLASTDTQYF.

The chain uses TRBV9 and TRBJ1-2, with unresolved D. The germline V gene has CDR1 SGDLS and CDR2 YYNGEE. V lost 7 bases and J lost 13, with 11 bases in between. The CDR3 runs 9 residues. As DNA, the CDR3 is TGTGCCAGCGGAGGCTCGGGCACCTTC. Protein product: CASGGSGTF.

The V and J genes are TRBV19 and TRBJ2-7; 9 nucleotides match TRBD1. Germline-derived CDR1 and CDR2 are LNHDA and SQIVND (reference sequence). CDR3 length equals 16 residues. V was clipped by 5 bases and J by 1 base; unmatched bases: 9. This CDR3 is CASSPGRTGESYEQYF. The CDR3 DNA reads TGTGCCAGTAGTCCAGGGAGGACAGGGGAGTCCTACGAGCAGTACTTC.